This T cell receptor beta chain is from a study of cytomegalovirus exposure and HLA in healthy donors. Study-level findings and limits: It is likely that the observed cluster of highly shared sequence variants was a sequencing artifact.

60 Vbeta and 13 Jbeta primers were used in PCR. Here immunoSEQ multiplex PCR was the method, and the copy in TCRdb shows in-frame clones only, minus some. The profile shows approximately 74,000 clones, around 80% of them singletons. This clone was found once. No antigen is known for it. Unmatched junction bases numbered 4, after V lost 2 bases and J lost 1 base. In germline, CDR1 is LGHNA, CDR2 YSLEER. This CDR3 contains 16 residues. The chain uses TRBV4-3 and TRBJ2-1; 8 bases line up with TRBD1. Sequencing input: PBMCs. This receptor was obtained from a woman aged 25-40 years in good health and CMV-seronegative. The CDR3 loop reads CASSQTGGYSYNEQFF. In nucleotides, the CDR3 is TGCGCCAGCAGCCAAACAGGGGGTTATTCCTACAATGAGCAGTTCTTC.